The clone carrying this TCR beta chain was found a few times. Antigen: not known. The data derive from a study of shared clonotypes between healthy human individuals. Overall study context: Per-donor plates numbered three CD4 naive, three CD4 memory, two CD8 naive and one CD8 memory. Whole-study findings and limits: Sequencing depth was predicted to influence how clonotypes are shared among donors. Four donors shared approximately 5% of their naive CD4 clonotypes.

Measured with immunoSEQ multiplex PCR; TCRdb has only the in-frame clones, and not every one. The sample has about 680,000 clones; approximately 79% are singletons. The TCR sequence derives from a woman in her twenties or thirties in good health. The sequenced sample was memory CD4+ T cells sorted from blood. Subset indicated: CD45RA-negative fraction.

The CDR3 DNA reads as TGTGCCAGCAGCCAAGATCTGGGGCGACAGGGGCGGGGACGAGCTTTCTTT. Translating gives CASSQDLGRQGRGRAFF. V is TRBV4-2 and J is TRBJ1-1, with 8 bases matching TRBD1. J was trimmed by 10 bases and V by 0 bases; bases with no gene match: 16. The germline CDR1 and CDR2 sequences are LGHNA and YNFKEQ. This CDR3 is 17 amino acids long.